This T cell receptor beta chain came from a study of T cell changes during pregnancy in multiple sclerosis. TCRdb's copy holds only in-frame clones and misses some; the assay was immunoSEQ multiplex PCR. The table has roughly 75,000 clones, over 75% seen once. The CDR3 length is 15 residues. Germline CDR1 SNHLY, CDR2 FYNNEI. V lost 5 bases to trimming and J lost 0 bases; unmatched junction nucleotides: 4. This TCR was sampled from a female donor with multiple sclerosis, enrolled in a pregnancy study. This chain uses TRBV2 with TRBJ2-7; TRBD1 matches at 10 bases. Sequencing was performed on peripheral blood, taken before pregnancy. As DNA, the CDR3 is TGTGCCAGCAGTCTGGACAGGGGGAGCTCCTACGAGCAGTACTTC. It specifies CASSLDRGSSYEQYF.